One and the same sample provided the 25 T cell receptor beta chains below, sequenced in a study of blood T cell repertoires in COVID-19. Using immunoSEQ multiplex PCR, the repertoire was profiled, and TCRdb retains in-frame clones only, with some absent. The repertoire holds 55,000 to 60,000 clones, with over 65% as singletons. The sequenced sample was peripheral blood. These receptors all stem from a man aged 35-49 years with active COVID-19.

The chain uses TRBV5-1 and TRBJ2-1; 7 bases agree with TRBD2. The CDR3 runs 15 residues. CDR1 and CDR2 (germline): SGHRS, YFSETQ. V lost 3 bases and J lost 5; bases outside the gene matches: 8. The CDR3 reads CASSWEGGRHNEQFF. DNA for the CDR3: TGCGCCAGCAGCTGGGAGGGCGGGAGACACAATGAGCAGTTCTTC.

This clone was recorded once. The chain recombines TRBV29-1 with TRBJ2-3, with 8 nucleotides matching TRBD2. CDR1 SQVTM and CDR2 ANQGSEA come from the germline V gene. V trimming: 4 bases; J trimming: 3 bases; junction bases outside the gene matches: 18. CDR3 size: 18 residues. CDR3: CSVVAGGSLSSITDTQYF. In DNA, the CDR3 is TGCAGCGTTGTGGCGGGAGGTTCCCTGTCCTCTATTACAGATACGCAGTATTTT.

This clone was seen a few times. This chain uses TRBV9 with TRBJ2-1; TRBD2 aligns across 7 bases. The germline V gene encodes CDR1 SGDLS and CDR2 YYNGEE. CDR3 length: 15 amino acids. Trimming cost V 4 bases and J 10 bases; bases outside gene matches: 14. The CDR3 DNA sequence: TGTGCCAGCAGCTCTTCAGAAGGGACTACGAGGGAGCAGTTCTTC. Amino acid sequence: CASSSSEGTTREQFF.

This clone was seen a few times. The V gene is TRBV2, the J gene TRBJ1-5; TRBD1 matches at 7 bases. The CDR3 loop spans 15 amino acids. The J segment lost 5 bases and the V segment lost 7 bases, leaving 11 bases of the junction unmatched. Germline-derived CDR1 and CDR2 are SNHLY and FYNNEI. The CDR3 loop is CASTSTGVGDQPQHF. For the CDR3, the DNA is TGTGCCAGCACCTCTACAGGGGTGGGGGATCAGCCCCAGCATTTT.

The chain combines TRBV6-5 with TRBJ2-7, with TRBD2 matching over 9 bases. The germline V gene encodes CDR1 MNHEY and CDR2 SVGAGI. V shed 7 bases and J 2 bases; nucleotides not matched to a gene: 6. The CDR3 sequence is 14 residues long. DNA of the CDR3: TGTGCCAGCATCGGACTAGCGAGGCCCTACGAGCAGTACTTC. Translation: CASIGLARPYEQYF.

The chain joins TRBV18 to TRBJ2-3, with D uncertain. The CDR3 is 16 amino acids. Germline assignment: CDR1 KGHSH and CDR2 LQKENI. Trimming left V 1 base short and J 2 bases short, with 13 bases between. CDR3 region: CASSPRPESITDTQYF. The CDR3, as DNA: TGTGCCAGCTCACCACGCCCAGAATCAATCACAGATACGCAGTATTTT.

The chain has TRBV19 and TRBJ1-1; 8 nucleotides agree with TRBD1. Trimming cost V 3 bases and J 11 bases; bases outside gene matches: 5. This CDR3 contains 12 residues. In germline, CDR1 is LNHDA, CDR2 SQIVND (reference sequence). The CDR3 region has the DNA TGTGCCAGTAGTATGGGCAGGGGGCCCGCTTTCTTT. Amino acids: CASSMGRGPAFF.

This chain connects TRBV7-2 to TRBJ1-1; D may be TRBD1 (6 bases). Germline assignment: CDR1 SGHTA and CDR2 FQGNSA. The CDR3 loop spans 14 amino acids. With 5 bases removed from V and 4 bases from J, the gap between germline ends came to 14 bases. CDR3 loop: CASSLQGSSTEAFF. The CDR3 DNA follows: TGTGCCAGCAGCCTTCAGGGGTCGAGCACTGAAGCTTTCTTT.

The CDR3 nucleotides are TGCAGCGTTGAAGATGGGCAGTCCTCAGGGGGTGAAGCTTTCTTT. This gives the protein CSVEDGQSSGGEAFF. This rearrangement joins TRBV29-1 to TRBJ1-1; 7 positions agree with TRBD1. CDR1 is SQVTM and CDR2 is ANQGSEA in the germline V gene. The CDR3 spans 15 residues. With V trimmed by 0 bases and J by 7 bases, 11 bases remained unmatched.

V is TRBV7-9 and J is TRBJ2-1, with 8 positions matching TRBD2. Germline loops: CDR1 SEHNR, CDR2 FQNEAQ (reference sequence). The CDR3 sequence is 16 residues long. The V and J ends lost 2 bases and 6 bases, in that order; junction bases with no gene match: 9. In DNA form, the CDR3 reads TGTGCCAGCAGCTTAAGTGCAGCGGGAGTTGGCAATGAGCAGTTCTTC. Protein product: CASSLSAAGVGNEQFF.

A remark on this clone: Mismatch with germline at one junction end may stem from a read error. V gene TRBV2 combines with J gene TRBJ1-2, with D unclear. This CDR3 is 15 amino acids long. Per the germline V gene, CDR1 is SNHLY and CDR2 is FYNNEI. CDR3 sequence: CASREDPGLMYGYTF. The CDR3 DNA sequence: TGTGCCAGCAGGGAAGATCCAGGACTTATGTATGGCTACACCTTC. The complete variable domain, with remaining parts taken from reference TRBV2 and TRBJ1-2, reads EPEVTQTPSHQVTQMGQEVILRCVPISNHLYFYWYRQILGQKVEFLVSFYNNEISEKSEIFDDQFSVERPDGSNFTLKIRSTKLEDSAMYFCASREDPGLMYGYTFGSGTRLTVV.

The chain recombines TRBV20-1 with TRBJ2-1; 8 bases agree with TRBD2. V gave up 3 bases and J gave up 0 bases; unmatched junction bases: 13. The germline V gene encodes CDR1 DFQATT and CDR2 SNEGSKA (reference sequence). The CDR3 has 18 residues. The CDR3 DNA is TGCAGTGCTAGTAGCCCCGGGGGGGAAGGGATCTCCTACAATGAGCAGTTCTTC. As protein: CSASSPGGEGISYNEQFF.

This clone was recorded a few times. The chain recombines TRBV6-1 with TRBJ1-5; D unresolved. The V and J ends lost 3 bases and 2 bases respectively, with 5 bases between them. There are 13 residues in the CDR3. Germline V gives CDR1 MNHNS, CDR2 SASEGT. CDR3 loop: CASSDAGNQPQHF. In nucleotides, the CDR3 is TGTGCCAGCAGTGACGCGGGCAATCAGCCCCAGCATTTT.

This clone was picked up a small number of times. The V gene is TRBV21-1, the J gene TRBJ2-2; TRBD1 reflects the table's D call only, with no check against the DNA. TRBV21-1 is listed as a pseudogene. This CDR3 is 16 amino acids long. The CDR3 bases are TGTGCCAGCAATCCCCAGGGGCCTGCGAACACCGGGGAGCTGTTTTTT. Its protein product is CASNPQGPANTGELFF.

This clone showed up just a few times. V and J are TRBV19 and TRBJ2-7; 12 bases map to TRBD2. The CDR3 covers 15 residues. The junction had 3 bases not matched to a gene; V was cut back by 4 bases and J by 2 bases. Per germline, CDR1 LNHDA and CDR2 SQIVND (reference sequence). CDR3 amino acids: CASSTRTSGTYEQYF. CDR3 coding DNA: TGTGCCAGTAGTACCCGGACTAGCGGGACCTACGAGCAGTACTTC.

This sequence joins TRBV5-1 and TRBJ2-5; the D gene is possibly TRBD1 (6 bases). V dropped 0 bases and J dropped 4 bases, with 16 bases sitting between them. Germline V gives CDR1 SGHRS, CDR2 YFSETQ. This CDR3 has 16 amino acids. The CDR3 DNA reads as TGCGCCAGCAGCTTGGGGACAGAGAGTGGGTCAGAGACCCAGTACTTC. Translated: CASSLGTESGSETQYF. Based on the CDR3 plus reference TRBV5-1 and TRBJ2-5, the full variable domain is KAGVTQTPRYLIKTRGQQVTLSCSPISGHRSVSWYQQTPGQGLQFLFEYFSETQRNKGNFPGRFSGRQFSNSRSEMNVSTLELGDSALYLCASSLGTESGSETQYFGPGTRLLVL.

The chain combines TRBV5-1 with TRBJ1-2; 7 positions agree with TRBD1. CDR1 and CDR2 (germline): SGHRS, YFSETQ. Trimming removed 1 base from V and 3 bases from J; junction bases left unmatched: 3. This CDR3 is built from 14 residues. CDR3 in DNA: TGCGCCAGCAGCTTGTGGCAGGGGGACTATGGCTACACCTTC. Its translation is CASSLWQGDYGYTF.

The V and J genes are TRBV18 and TRBJ1-1, with 12 bases aligning to TRBD1. V lost 6 bases, J lost 6 bases, and 8 bases stayed unmatched. The germline V gene has CDR1 KGHSH and CDR2 LQKENI. The CDR3 sequence is 15 residues long. CDR3 DNA sequence: TGTGCCAGCTCCCTCGGGACAGGGGGCATTGCTGAAGCTTTCTTT. It encodes CASSLGTGGIAEAFF.

V gene TRBV28 combines with J gene TRBJ1-2; D is perhaps TRBD1 (6 bases). The CDR3 extends over 13 amino acids. Trimming cost V 6 bases and J 4 bases, with 12 bases left between them. The germline gives CDR1 MDHEN, CDR2 SYDVKM. DNA of the CDR3: TGTGCCAGCAGGGAGGACAGACCCTATGGCTACACCTTC. This gives the protein CASREDRPYGYTF.

The rearrangement joins TRBV6-5 to TRBJ2-7, with D perhaps TRBD2 (6 bases). Germline CDR1 MNHEY, CDR2 SVGAGI. The CDR3 runs to 14 residues. The germline V and J ends were trimmed by 4 bases and 0 bases, with 10 bases remaining between them. Written as DNA, the CDR3 is TGTGCCAGCAGTTCCCTCGGGAGCTCCTACGAGCAGTACTTC. Amino acid sequence: CASSSLGSSYEQYF.

The chain is built from TRBV9 and TRBJ1-2; D might be TRBD1 (6 bases). Germline V CDR1 and CDR2: SGDLS, YYNGEE. The V end lost 2 bases, the J end lost 14 bases, and 22 bases lay between the germline ends. The CDR3 has 14 amino acids. In nucleotides, the CDR3 is TGTGCCAGCAGCGTCCAAGTTGGGGGGGCGGCTCATACCTTC. It codes for CASSVQVGGAAHTF.

The chain joins TRBV28 to TRBJ2-2; no clear D. The V end was cut by 5 bases, the J end by 6 bases, with 10 bases between. Germline loops: CDR1 MDHEN, CDR2 SYDVKM. CDR3 length: 13 residues. CDR3 loop: CASSLFEAGELFF. The CDR3 DNA reads as TGTGCCAGCAGTCTCTTCGAGGCCGGGGAGCTGTTTTTT.

The chain has TRBV6-2 or TRBV6-3 and TRBJ2-7; D is ambiguous. The CDR3 is 16 residues long. From germline, CDR1 is MNHEY and CDR2 SVGEGT. V gave up 6 bases and J gave up 6 bases, with 24 bases separating them. The CDR3 nucleotides are TGTGCCAGCAGCCCTTTTAAGAGCGCAGCTGACGTCGAGCAGTACTTC. It specifies CASSPFKSAADVEQYF.

This sequence joins TRBV5-6 and TRBJ2-1, with TRBD1 identical over 12 bases. Germline loops: CDR1 SGHDT, CDR2 YYEEEE. Trimming removed 1 base from V and 12 bases from J; junction bases left unmatched: 20. The CDR3 runs to 19 residues. The CDR3 spells CASSLYLGQGATPPWGQFF. CDR3 coding DNA: TGTGCCAGCAGCTTGTATTTGGGACAGGGGGCCACCCCTCCATGGGGGCAGTTCTTC.

CDR3 protein: CASSRDRENKDTEAFF. CDR3 sequence (DNA): TGCGCCAGCAGCCGGGACAGGGAAAATAAGGACACTGAAGCTTTCTTT. The V gene is TRBV5-1, the J gene TRBJ1-1; 9 bases align to TRBD1. The ends lost 4 bases at V and 3 bases at J; junction bases unmatched: 10. The CDR3 loop spans 16 amino acids. Germline lookup yields CDR1 SGHRS and CDR2 YFSETQ.